The sequence of this TCR beta chain was determined in a study of cytomegalovirus exposure and HLA in healthy donors. Vbeta (60) and Jbeta (13) primers were used in the PCR. The repertoire was sequenced with immunoSEQ multiplex PCR; TCRdb's copy has only in-frame clones and lacks some. The table has around 110,000 clones, around 69% seen once; the top ten hold 2% to 3%. V was cut by 9 bases and J by 2 bases, with 20 bases left in between. Germline CDR1 is SNHLY and CDR2 is FYNNEI. The CDR3 has 16 amino acids. The sequence came from a man aged 18-30 years in good health and CMV-seronegative. V gene TRBV2 combines with J gene TRBJ1-5; perhaps TRBD1 as D (6 bases). The sequenced sample consisted of PBMCs. The CDR3 DNA sequence: TGTGCCAGTTCCGTATCCAGGGGAGTTGGCAATCAGCCCCAGCATTTT. Amino acids: CASSVSRGVGNQPQHF.